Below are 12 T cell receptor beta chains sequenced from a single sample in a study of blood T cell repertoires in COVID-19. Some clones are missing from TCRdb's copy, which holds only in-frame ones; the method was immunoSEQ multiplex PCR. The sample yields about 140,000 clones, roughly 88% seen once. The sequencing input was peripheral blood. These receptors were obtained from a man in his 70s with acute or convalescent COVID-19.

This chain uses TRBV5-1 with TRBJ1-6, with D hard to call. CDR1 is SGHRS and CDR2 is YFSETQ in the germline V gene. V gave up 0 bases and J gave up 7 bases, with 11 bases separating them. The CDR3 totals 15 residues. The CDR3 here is CASSLDGQRNSPLHF. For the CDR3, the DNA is TGCGCCAGCAGCTTGGATGGCCAGAGGAATTCACCCCTCCACTTT.

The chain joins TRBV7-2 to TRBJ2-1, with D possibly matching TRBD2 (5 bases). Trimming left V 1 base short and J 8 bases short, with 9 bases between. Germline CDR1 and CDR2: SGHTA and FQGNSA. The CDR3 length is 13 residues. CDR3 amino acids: CASSLGGPYEQFF. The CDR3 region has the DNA TGTGCCAGCAGCTTAGGAGGGCCTTATGAGCAGTTCTTC.

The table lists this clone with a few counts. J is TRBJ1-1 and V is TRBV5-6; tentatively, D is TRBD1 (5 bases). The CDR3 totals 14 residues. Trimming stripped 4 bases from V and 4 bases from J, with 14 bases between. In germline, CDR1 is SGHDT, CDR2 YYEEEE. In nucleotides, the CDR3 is TGTGCCAGCAGCCCGCAGCTGCAGGGCACTGAAGCTTTCTTT. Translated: CASSPQLQGTEAFF.

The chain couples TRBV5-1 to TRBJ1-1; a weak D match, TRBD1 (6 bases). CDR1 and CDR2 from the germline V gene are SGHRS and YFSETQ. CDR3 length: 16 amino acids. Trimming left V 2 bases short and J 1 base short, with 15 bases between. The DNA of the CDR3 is TGCGCCAGCAGCTTTCTCCCAGGGGCGACGAACACTGAAGCTTTCTTT. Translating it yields CASSFLPGATNTEAFF.

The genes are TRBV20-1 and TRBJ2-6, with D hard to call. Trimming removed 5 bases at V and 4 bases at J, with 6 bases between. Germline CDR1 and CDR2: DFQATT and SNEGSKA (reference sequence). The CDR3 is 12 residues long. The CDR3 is CSAGAGANVLTF. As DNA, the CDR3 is TGCAGTGCTGGTGCAGGGGCCAACGTCCTGACTTTC.

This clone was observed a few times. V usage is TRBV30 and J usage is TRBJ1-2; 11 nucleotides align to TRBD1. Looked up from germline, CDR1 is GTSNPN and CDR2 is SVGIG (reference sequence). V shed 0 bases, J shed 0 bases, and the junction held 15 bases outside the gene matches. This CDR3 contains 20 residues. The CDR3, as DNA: TGTGCCTGGAGTGTACGGGGAGGGGACAGGGGGACCAAAACTAACTATGGCTACACCTTC. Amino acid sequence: CAWSVRGGDRGTKTNYGYTF.

The CDR3 region is CASSFSDRVEGEQYF. CDR3 bases: TGTGCCAGCAGTTTCTCTGACAGGGTAGAGGGCGAGCAGTACTTC. The chain uses TRBV28 and TRBJ2-7; 7 nucleotides match TRBD1. This CDR3 spans 15 amino acids. Germline-derived CDR1 and CDR2 are MDHEN and SYDVKM. Germline trimming cut 3 bases from V and 6 bases from J; bases unmatched to any gene: 11.

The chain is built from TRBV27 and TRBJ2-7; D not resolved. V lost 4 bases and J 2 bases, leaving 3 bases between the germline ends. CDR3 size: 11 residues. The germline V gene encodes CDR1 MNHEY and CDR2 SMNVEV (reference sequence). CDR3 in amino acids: CASSSAYEQYF. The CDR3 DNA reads TGTGCCAGCAGTTCAGCCTACGAGCAGTACTTC.

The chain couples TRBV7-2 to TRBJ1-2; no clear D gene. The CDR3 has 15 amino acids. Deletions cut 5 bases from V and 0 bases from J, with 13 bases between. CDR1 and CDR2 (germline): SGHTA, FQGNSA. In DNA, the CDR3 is TGTGCCAGCAGCCTAGGCCTAAGCTCTAACTATGGCTACACCTTC. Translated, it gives CASSLGLSSNYGYTF.

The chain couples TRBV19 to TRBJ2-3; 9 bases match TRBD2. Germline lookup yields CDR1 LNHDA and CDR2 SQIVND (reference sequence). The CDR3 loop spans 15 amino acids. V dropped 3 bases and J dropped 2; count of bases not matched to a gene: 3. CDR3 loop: CASSMASGTTDTQYF. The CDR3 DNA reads TGTGCCAGTAGTATGGCTAGCGGGACCACAGATACGCAGTATTTT.

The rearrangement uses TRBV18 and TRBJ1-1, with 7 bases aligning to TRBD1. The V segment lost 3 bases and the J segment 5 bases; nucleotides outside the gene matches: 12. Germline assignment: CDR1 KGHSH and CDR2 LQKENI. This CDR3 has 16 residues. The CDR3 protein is CASSPAKHRGNTEAFF. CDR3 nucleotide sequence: TGTGCCAGCTCACCCGCGAAACACAGGGGAAATACTGAAGCTTTCTTT. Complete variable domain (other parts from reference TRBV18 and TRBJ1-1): NAGVMQNPRHLVRRRGQEARLRCSPMKGHSHVYWYRQLPEEGLKFMVYLQKENIIDESGMPKERFSAEFPKEGPSILRIQQVVRGDSAAYFCASSPAKHRGNTEAFFGQGTRLTVV.

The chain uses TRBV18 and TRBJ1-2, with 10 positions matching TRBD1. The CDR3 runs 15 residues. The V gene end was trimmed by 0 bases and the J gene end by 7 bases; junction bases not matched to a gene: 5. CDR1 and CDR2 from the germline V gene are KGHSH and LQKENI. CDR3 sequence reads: CASSPPMGQGFGYTF. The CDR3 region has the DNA TGTGCCAGCTCACCACCCATGGGACAGGGGTTTGGCTACACCTTC.